This TCR beta chain was observed in a study of cytomegalovirus exposure and HLA in healthy donors. Study findings and constraints: A later look showed TCR association rates differing by HLA locus, highest for DRB1 and lowest for HLA-C.

In the PCR, 60 Vbeta and 13 Jbeta primers were used. In the original analysis: There were 80 million to 95 million unique TCR beta chains by a later count, and some 10 million of them were shared. Repertoires were generated with immunoSEQ multiplex PCR, while TCRdb's copy carries only in-frame clones and drops some. That table supplies the V and J calls and clone size; D and trimming were determined from the DNA. The data show about 170,000 clones, roughly 71% seen once. To note about this clone: No antigen is known for it.

The trim removed 4 bases at V and 5 bases at J, leaving 0 bases unmatched. The germline V gene has CDR1 SGHRS and CDR2 YFSETQ. The CDR3 has 14 amino acids. This chain uses TRBV5-1 with TRBJ2-1; TRBD2 matches 13 bases. The sequence was obtained from a girl between 10 and 17 years old in good health and CMV-seronegative. Sequencing used PBMCs. CDR3 in amino acids: CASSTSGGDNEQFF. CDR3 bases: TGCGCCAGCAGCACTAGCGGGGGGGACAATGAGCAGTTCTTC.